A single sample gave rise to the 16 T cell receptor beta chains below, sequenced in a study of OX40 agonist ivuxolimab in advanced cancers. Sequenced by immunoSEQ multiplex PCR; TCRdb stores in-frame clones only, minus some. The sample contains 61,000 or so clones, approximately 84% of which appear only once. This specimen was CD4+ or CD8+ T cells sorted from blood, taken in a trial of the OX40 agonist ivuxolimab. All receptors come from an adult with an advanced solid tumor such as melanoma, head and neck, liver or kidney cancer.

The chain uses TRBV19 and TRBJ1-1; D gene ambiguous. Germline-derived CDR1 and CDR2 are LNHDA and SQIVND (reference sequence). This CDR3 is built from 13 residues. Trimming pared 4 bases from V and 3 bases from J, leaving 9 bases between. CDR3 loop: CASSRQPDTEAFF. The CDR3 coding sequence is TGTGCCAGTAGTAGACAACCAGACACTGAAGCTTTCTTT.

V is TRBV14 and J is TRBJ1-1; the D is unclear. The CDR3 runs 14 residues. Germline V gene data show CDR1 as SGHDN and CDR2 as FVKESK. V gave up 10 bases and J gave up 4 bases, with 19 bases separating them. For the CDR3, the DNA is TGTGCCACCACGTTGTGGACGCTGAGCACTGAAGCTTTCTTT. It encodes CATTLWTLSTEAFF.

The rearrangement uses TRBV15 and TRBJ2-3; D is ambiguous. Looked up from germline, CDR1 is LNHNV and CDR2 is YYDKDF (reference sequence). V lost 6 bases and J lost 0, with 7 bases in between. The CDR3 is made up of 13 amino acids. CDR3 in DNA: TGTGCCACCAGGACCGGGAGCACAGATACGCAGTATTTT. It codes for CATRTGSTDTQYF.

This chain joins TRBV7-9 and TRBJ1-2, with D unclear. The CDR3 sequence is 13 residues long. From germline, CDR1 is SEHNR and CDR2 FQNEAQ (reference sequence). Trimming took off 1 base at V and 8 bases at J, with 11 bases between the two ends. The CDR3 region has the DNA TGTGCCAGCAGCTTAGTGGGGTTCGGGGGCTACACCTTC. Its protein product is CASSLVGFGGYTF. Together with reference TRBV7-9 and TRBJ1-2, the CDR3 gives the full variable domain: DTGVSQNPRHKITKRGQNVTFRCDPISEHNRLYWYRQTLGQGPEFLTYFQNEAQLEKSRLLSDRFSAERPKGSFSTLEIQRTEQGDSAMYLCASSLVGFGGYTFGSGTRLTVV.

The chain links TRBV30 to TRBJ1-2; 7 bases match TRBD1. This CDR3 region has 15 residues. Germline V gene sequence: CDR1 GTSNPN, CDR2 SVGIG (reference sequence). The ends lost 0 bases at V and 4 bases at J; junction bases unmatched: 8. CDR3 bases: TGTGCCTGGAGTGTAAAGAGGGAGGGGGCCTATGGCTACACCTTC. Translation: CAWSVKREGAYGYTF.

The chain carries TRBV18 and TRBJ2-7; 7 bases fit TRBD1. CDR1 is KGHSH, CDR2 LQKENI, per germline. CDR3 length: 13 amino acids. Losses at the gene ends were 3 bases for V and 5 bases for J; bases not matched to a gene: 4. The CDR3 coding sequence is TGTGCCAGCTCACCGACAGGGAACAACGAGCAGTACTTC. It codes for CASSPTGNNEQYF.

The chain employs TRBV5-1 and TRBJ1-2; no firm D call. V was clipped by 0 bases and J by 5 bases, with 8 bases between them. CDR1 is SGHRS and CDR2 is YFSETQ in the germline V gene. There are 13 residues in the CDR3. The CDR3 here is CASSLDWDYGYTF. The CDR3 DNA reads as TGCGCCAGCAGCTTGGATTGGGATTATGGCTACACCTTC.

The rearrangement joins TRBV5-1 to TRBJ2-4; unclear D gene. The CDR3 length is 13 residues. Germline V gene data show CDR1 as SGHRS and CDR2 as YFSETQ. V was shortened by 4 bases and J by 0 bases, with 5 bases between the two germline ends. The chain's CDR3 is CASSPLAKNIQYF. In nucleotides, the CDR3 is TGCGCCAGCAGCCCACTAGCCAAAAACATTCAGTACTTC.

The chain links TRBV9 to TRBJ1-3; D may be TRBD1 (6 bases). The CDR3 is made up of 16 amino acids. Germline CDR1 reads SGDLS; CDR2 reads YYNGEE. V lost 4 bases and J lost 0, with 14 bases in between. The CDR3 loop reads CASSPRTATSGNTIYF. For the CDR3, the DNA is TGTGCCAGCAGCCCCCGGACAGCGACCTCTGGAAACACCATATATTTT. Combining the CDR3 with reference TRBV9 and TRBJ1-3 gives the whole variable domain DSGVTQTPKHLITATGQRVTLRCSPRSGDLSVYWYQQSLDQGLQFLIQYYNGEERAKGNILERFSAQQFPDLHSELNLSSLELGDSALYFCASSPRTATSGNTIYFGEGSWLTVV.

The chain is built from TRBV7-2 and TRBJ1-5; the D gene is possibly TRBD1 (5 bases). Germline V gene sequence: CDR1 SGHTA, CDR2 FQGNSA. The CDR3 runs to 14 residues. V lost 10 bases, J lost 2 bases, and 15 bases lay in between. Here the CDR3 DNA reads TGTGCCACCCGACGGGGGACTGGCAATCAGCCCCAGCATTTT. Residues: CATRRGTGNQPQHF.

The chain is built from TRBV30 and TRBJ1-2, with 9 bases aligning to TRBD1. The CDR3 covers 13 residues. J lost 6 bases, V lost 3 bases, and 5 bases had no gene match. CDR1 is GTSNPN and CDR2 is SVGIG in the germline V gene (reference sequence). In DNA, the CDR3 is TGTGCCTGGAGCCGACAGGGGGGGGATGGCTACACCTTC. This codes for CAWSRQGGDGYTF.

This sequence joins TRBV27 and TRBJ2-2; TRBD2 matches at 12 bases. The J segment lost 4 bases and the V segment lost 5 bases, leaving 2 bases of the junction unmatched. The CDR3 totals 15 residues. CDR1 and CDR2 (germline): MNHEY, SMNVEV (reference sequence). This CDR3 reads CASSGLAGPTGELFF. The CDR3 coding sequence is TGTGCCAGCAGTGGACTAGCGGGACCCACCGGGGAGCTGTTTTTT.

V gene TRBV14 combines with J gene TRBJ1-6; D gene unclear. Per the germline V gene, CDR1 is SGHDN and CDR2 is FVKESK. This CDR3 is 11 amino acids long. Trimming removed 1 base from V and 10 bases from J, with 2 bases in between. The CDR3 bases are TGTGCCAGCAGCCAAGGGTCACCCCTCCACTTT. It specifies CASSQGSPLHF.

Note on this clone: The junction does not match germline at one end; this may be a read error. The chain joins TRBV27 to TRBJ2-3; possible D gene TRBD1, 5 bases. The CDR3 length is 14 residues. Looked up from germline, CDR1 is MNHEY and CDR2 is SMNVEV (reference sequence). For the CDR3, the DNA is TGTGCCAGCAGTCTATCGACAGTTCCAGATACGCAGTATTTT. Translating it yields CASSLSTVPDTQYF.

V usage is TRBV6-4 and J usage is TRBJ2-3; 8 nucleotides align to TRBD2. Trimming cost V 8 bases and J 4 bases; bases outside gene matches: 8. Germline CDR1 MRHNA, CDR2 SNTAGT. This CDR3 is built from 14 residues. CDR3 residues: CASGAGGESDTQYF. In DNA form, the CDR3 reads TGTGCCAGCGGGGCGGGAGGAGAGTCAGATACGCAGTATTTT.

DNA of the CDR3: TGTGCCAGCAGTTACTACCAGGGGAACACCGGGGAGCTGTTTTTT. This codes for CASSYYQGNTGELFF. V is TRBV6-5 and J is TRBJ2-2, with D maybe TRBD1 (5 bases). CDR1 and CDR2 (germline): MNHEY, SVGAGI. Trimming took off 1 base at V and 1 base at J, with 7 bases between the two ends. CDR3 length equals 15 residues.